These 21 T cell receptor beta chains came from one sample sequenced in a study of cytomegalovirus exposure and HLA in healthy donors. The PCR had 60 Vbeta and 13 Jbeta primers. Only in-frame clones appear in the TCRdb table, and some are missing; sequencing was by immunoSEQ multiplex PCR. Its table records 60,000 to 80,000 clones. The specimen sequenced was PBMCs. The receptors derive from a boy younger than 18 in good health and CMV-seronegative.

The chain links TRBV7-9 to TRBJ1-2; 7 nucleotides agree with TRBD1. With 5 bases clipped from V and 5 bases from J, the junction kept 14 bases outside the gene matches. The CDR3 consists of 16 residues. Germline CDR1 SEHNR, CDR2 FQNEAQ (reference sequence). The DNA for the CDR3 is TGTGCCAGCAGCGCGCAGGAACCGGGACAGAGTTATGGCTACACCTTC. Protein product: CASSAQEPGQSYGYTF.

The chain links TRBV30 to TRBJ1-2; TRBD1 agrees at 9 bases. Germline-derived CDR1 and CDR2 are GTSNPN and SVGIG (reference sequence). Trimming removed 5 bases from V and 2 bases from J; junction bases left unmatched: 6. This CDR3 is built from 14 residues. The CDR3 DNA reads TGTGCCTGGGATGTGGACAGGGGAAACTATGGCTACACCTTC. Protein: CAWDVDRGNYGYTF.

V is TRBV5-4 and J is TRBJ2-2; 9 nucleotides align to TRBD2. The V segment lost 2 bases and the J segment 3 bases; nucleotides outside the gene matches: 5. This CDR3 comprises 16 residues. Germline-derived CDR1 and CDR2 are SGHNT and YYREEE (reference sequence). The CDR3 reads CASSLLAGRDTGELFF. The DNA of the CDR3 is TGTGCCAGCAGCTTACTAGCGGGTCGGGACACCGGGGAGCTGTTTTTT.

J is TRBJ1-1 and V is TRBV5-1; the match to TRBD1 covers 8 bases. The junction had 9 bases not matched to a gene; V was cut back by 4 bases and J by 4 bases. The CDR3 is 15 residues long. CDR1 is SGHRS and CDR2 is YFSETQ in the germline V gene. The CDR3 sequence is CASSPKGQGVTEAFF. The CDR3 region has the DNA TGCGCCAGCAGCCCCAAAGGACAGGGCGTCACTGAAGCTTTCTTT.

The CDR3 sequence is CASSERQDLEAFF. CDR3 nucleotide sequence: TGTGCCAGCAGTGAACGACAAGACCTTGAAGCTTTCTTT. The chain is built from TRBV25-1 and TRBJ1-1; D is unclear. This CDR3 contains 13 residues. The germline V gene encodes CDR1 MGHDK and CDR2 SYGVNS. V was pared by 2 bases and J by 7 bases, with 11 bases between.

The J gene is TRBJ2-2, the V gene TRBV4-3; 9 nucleotides agree with TRBD2. There are 16 residues in the CDR3. With 4 bases clipped from V and 7 bases from J, the junction kept 10 bases outside the gene matches. Germline V gene sequence: CDR1 LGHNA, CDR2 YSLEER. CDR3 amino acids: CASSLEPGLADGELFF. DNA of the CDR3: TGCGCCAGCAGCCTAGAACCGGGACTAGCAGACGGGGAGCTGTTTTTT.

Details on this clone: The germline gene is not matched at one end of the junction; a read error may be the cause. Within the sample, other DNA sequences also encode this same CDR3. This chain uses TRBV5-6 with TRBJ1-6; 7 nucleotides match TRBD1. The CDR3 extends over 14 amino acids. CDR1 SGHDT and CDR2 YYEEEE come from the germline V gene. CDR3 DNA sequence: TGTGCCAGCAGCGTGACAGGGTCAACTTCACCCCTACACTTT. Its protein product is CASSVTGSTSPLHF.

This chain connects TRBV19 to TRBJ1-1; the D is unclear. Germline V gene data show CDR1 as LNHDA and CDR2 as SQIVND (reference sequence). The V end was cut by 7 bases, the J end by 3 bases, with 15 bases between. The CDR3 consists of 14 residues. CDR3 sequence (DNA): TGTGCCAGTAATCGTGGGAGGGTGGACACTGAAGCTTTCTTT. Its translation: CASNRGRVDTEAFF. Drawing the rest from reference TRBV19 and TRBJ1-1, the complete variable domain is DGGITQSPKYLFRKEGQNVTLSCEQNLNHDAMYWYRQDPGQGLRLIYYSQIVNDFQKGDIAEGYSVSREKKESFPLTVTSAQKNPTAFYLCASNRGRVDTEAFFGQGTRLTVV.

J is TRBJ2-1 and V is TRBV7-9, with 8 nucleotides matching TRBD2. Germline V gives CDR1 SEHNR, CDR2 FQNEAQ (reference sequence). The CDR3 contains 16 residues. V gave up 2 bases and J gave up 0 bases; unmatched junction bases: 3. The CDR3 loop is CASSLRGGPSYNEQFF. The CDR3 nucleotides read TGTGCCAGCAGCTTACGGGGGGGGCCCTCCTACAATGAGCAGTTCTTC.

In DNA form, the CDR3 reads TGCGCCAGCAGCTCGACGACAGGTGCCTACGAGCAGTACTTC. The encoded protein is CASSSTTGAYEQYF. V gene TRBV5-1 combines with J gene TRBJ2-7, with D possibly being TRBD1 (6 bases). Looked up from germline, CDR1 is SGHRS and CDR2 is YFSETQ. The CDR3 spans 14 residues. Trimming took 3 bases from V and 2 from J, leaving 12 bases between them.

The chain is built from TRBV9 and TRBJ2-5; 8 nucleotides align to TRBD2. The CDR3 covers 14 residues. Germline CDR1 is SGDLS and CDR2 is YYNGEE. The J segment lost 9 bases and the V segment lost 4 bases, leaving 11 bases of the junction unmatched. The CDR3 DNA follows: TGTGCCAGCAGCCCCGCGACTAGCGTCACGGCCCAGTACTTC. This sequence encodes CASSPATSVTAQYF.

CDR3: CASSLTGSGTEAFF. For the CDR3, the DNA is TGCGCCAGCAGCTTGACAGGGTCGGGCACTGAAGCTTTCTTT. The chain combines TRBV5-1 with TRBJ1-1; D is perhaps TRBD1 (6 bases). The V end was cut by 1 base, the J end by 4 bases, with 11 bases between. CDR3 size: 14 residues. Germline lookup yields CDR1 SGHRS and CDR2 YFSETQ.

The rearrangement uses TRBV7-9 and TRBJ2-5, with TRBD1 matching over 7 bases. V dropped 1 base and J dropped 4; count of bases not matched to a gene: 0. CDR3 length: 13 residues. Germline assignment: CDR1 SEHNR and CDR2 FQNEAQ (reference sequence). Here the CDR3 DNA reads TGTGCCAGCAGCTTAGACAGGGGAGAGACCCAGTACTTC. This sequence encodes CASSLDRGETQYF.

The chain has TRBV5-6 and TRBJ2-7, with a tentative D call TRBD2 (6 bases). CDR3 length: 15 residues. The V gene lost 4 bases and the J gene lost 5 bases, with 19 bases spanning the gap. Germline V lookup: CDR1 SGHDT, CDR2 YYEEEE. CDR3: CASSPGTLVHDEQYF. The DNA of the CDR3 is TGTGCCAGCAGCCCCGGGACTCTTGTTCACGACGAGCAGTACTTC.

V is TRBV10-3 and J is TRBJ1-2; D remains unclear. The germline gives CDR1 ENHRY, CDR2 SYGVKD. This CDR3 comprises 14 residues. The V and J ends lost 6 bases and 0 bases respectively, with 11 bases between them. The DNA for the CDR3 is TGTGCCATCAGCGGTGAGGGTCCTAACTATGGCTACACCTTC. Translating gives CAISGEGPNYGYTF.

V usage is TRBV9 and J usage is TRBJ1-1; TRBD1 is a possible D gene (6 bases). The CDR3 loop spans 15 amino acids. Germline V gives CDR1 SGDLS, CDR2 YYNGEE. Trimming cost V 2 bases and J 3 bases, with 14 bases left between them. The DNA of the CDR3 is TGTGCCAGCAGCGTCGACCAGGGGCATGACACTGAAGCTTTCTTT. This gives the protein CASSVDQGHDTEAFF.

This chain connects TRBV19 to TRBJ1-5; TRBD1 is a possible D gene (5 bases). The germline V gene has CDR1 LNHDA and CDR2 SQIVND (reference sequence). The CDR3 consists of 12 residues. Trimming shortened V by 5 bases and J by 7 bases, and 9 bases separated the two germline ends. The CDR3 sequence: CASSDKGQPQHF. The CDR3 DNA reads as TGTGCCAGTAGTGACAAGGGGCAGCCCCAGCATTTT.

This chain joins TRBV19 and TRBJ1-2; the match to TRBD1 covers 8 bases. CDR3 length: 16 amino acids. The junction had 13 bases not matched to a gene; V was cut back by 4 bases and J by 6 bases. Germline loops: CDR1 LNHDA, CDR2 SQIVND (reference sequence). This CDR3 is CASSRTGIDGMDGYTF. The CDR3 nucleotides read TGTGCCAGTAGTAGGACAGGGATTGACGGAATGGATGGCTACACCTTC.

This rearrangement joins TRBV15 to TRBJ1-1, with TRBD1 as a possible D gene (6 bases). Deletions cut 0 bases from V and 11 bases from J, with 13 bases between. In germline, CDR1 is LNHNV, CDR2 YYDKDF (reference sequence). The CDR3 length is 13 residues. The CDR3 loop reads CATSRDRGREAFF. CDR3 DNA sequence: TGTGCCACCAGCAGAGACAGGGGTCGAGAGGCTTTCTTT.

In DNA, the CDR3 is TGCGCCAGCAGCTTGGCCACGTTCCTGACTAGCGGTCACACCGGGGAGCTGTTTTTT. It encodes CASSLATFLTSGHTGELFF. The chain recombines TRBV5-1 with TRBJ2-2; 9 bases match TRBD2. This CDR3 is built from 19 residues. The trim removed 0 bases at V and 3 bases at J, leaving 12 bases unmatched. Germline values: CDR1 SGHRS, CDR2 YFSETQ. Combining the CDR3 with reference TRBV5-1 and TRBJ2-2 gives the whole variable domain KAGVTQTPRYLIKTRGQQVTLSCSPISGHRSVSWYQQTPGQGLQFLFEYFSETQRNKGNFPGRFSGRQFSNSRSEMNVSTLELGDSALYLCASSLATFLTSGHTGELFFGEGSRLTVL.

The chain employs TRBV6-4 and TRBJ2-1; 7 bases align to TRBD2. In germline, CDR1 is MRHNA, CDR2 SNTAGT. The CDR3 sequence is 15 residues long. The trim removed 0 bases at V and 6 bases at J, leaving 5 bases unmatched. The CDR3 nucleotides read TGTGCCAGCAGTGACTCCGGGGGGTTTGGCAATGAGCAGTTCTTC. This sequence encodes CASSDSGGFGNEQFF.